This TCR beta chain appears in the sequencing data of a study of beta chain features in type 1 diabetes. This clone was counted only a few times. The antigen is not known. Broader study findings: Across all four CD4+ subsets, people with type 1 diabetes showed modestly shorter TCRB CDR3s.

Every isolated RNA sample was fully reverse transcribed, so sequencing captured expressed TCRB transcripts. Measured with immunoSEQ multiplex PCR; TCRdb has only the in-frame clones, and not every one. The sample shows 600,000 or so clones, about 14% of them seen only once. Sequenced sample: naive CD4+ T cells from blood. This clonotype was sampled from a young man with type 1 diabetes.

The chain's CDR3 is CAGTGAYEKLFF. CDR3 DNA: TGCGCCGGGACAGGGGCCTATGAAAAACTGTTTTTT. This rearrangement joins TRBV29-1 to TRBJ1-4; 10 nucleotides align to TRBD1. Germline CDR1 and CDR2: SQVTM and ANQGSEA. This CDR3 has 12 residues.